This passage covers 6 T cell receptor beta chains from one sample sequenced in a study of T cells in Graves' hyperthyroidism and ophthalmopathy. TCR beta CDR3 region amplification was performed from RNA transcripts. HTBI primers were used for first-round RT-PCR of the TCR CDR3. TCRdb re-called the multiplex PCR reads with MiXCR, one entry per CDR3 protein. This sample has more than 550,000 distinct CDR3 sequences, with about 18% found just once. The sample was blood. Source of these receptors: a man aged 50-60 years with Graves' hyperthyroidism.

This clonotype was found a few times. This chain connects TRBV15 to TRBJ1-5; 7 bases match TRBD1. V shed 1 base, J shed 6 bases, and the junction held 3 bases outside the gene matches. CDR3 length equals 14 residues. Germline CDR1 is LNHNV and CDR2 is YYDKDF (reference sequence). The CDR3 coding sequence is TGTGCCACCAGCAGAGGACAGGGAATTCAGCCCCAGCATTTT. It encodes CATSRGQGIQPQHF.

This clonotype was seen only a few times. The chain combines TRBV18 with TRBJ1-2, with 8 bases matching TRBD1. Germline CDR1 KGHSH, CDR2 LQKENI. The length of the CDR3 is 14 residues. V lost 3 bases and J lost 3; bases outside the gene matches: 3. The CDR3 sequence is CASSPQQGDYGYTF. The CDR3 DNA follows: TGTGCCAGCTCACCTCAACAGGGGGACTATGGCTACACCTTC.

With respect to this clonotype: Relative to the germline gene, one junction end is altered; a read error may explain this. The gene calls are TRBV5-1 and TRBJ2-7; D remains unclear. The CDR3 sequence is 16 residues long. Per germline, CDR1 SGHRS and CDR2 YFSETQ. CDR3 DNA: TGCGCCAGCAGCTTGGTATCAAGCCGATCAACCTACGGGCAGTACTTC. Encoded protein: CASSLVSSRSTYGQYF.

Turning to this clonotype: A read error is possible here, since a much larger clone lies one base away. This chain uses TRBV7-9 with TRBJ2-3, with unresolved D. The germline CDR1 and CDR2 sequences are SEHNR and FQNEAQ (reference sequence). There are 14 residues in the CDR3. V lost 3 bases, J lost 2 bases, and 9 bases lay in between. The CDR3 DNA sequence: TGTGCCAGCAGCTTGGAGAGCCTCACAGATACGCAGTATTTT. It translates to CASSLESLTDTQYF.

There are many counts of this clonotype. The rearrangement links TRBV5-1 to TRBJ1-1; 8 bases map to TRBD1. The length of the CDR3 is 16 residues. V dropped 3 bases and J dropped 4; count of bases not matched to a gene: 11. From germline, CDR1 is SGHRS and CDR2 YFSETQ. The CDR3 nucleotides are TGCGCCAGCAGCTCCGCCAGAGACAGGGGCGCCACTGAAGCTTTCTTT. It specifies CASSSARDRGATEAFF.

The CDR3, as DNA: TGTGCCACCAGTGATAAGAGAGCGGGAGGGACCTACAATGAGCAGTTCTTC. Protein product: CATSDKRAGGTYNEQFF. This chain uses TRBV24-1 with TRBJ2-1, with 10 bases that match TRBD2. The CDR3 is 17 residues long. In germline, CDR1 is KGHDR, CDR2 SFDVKD. J was trimmed by 2 bases and V by 3 bases; bases with no gene match: 6.